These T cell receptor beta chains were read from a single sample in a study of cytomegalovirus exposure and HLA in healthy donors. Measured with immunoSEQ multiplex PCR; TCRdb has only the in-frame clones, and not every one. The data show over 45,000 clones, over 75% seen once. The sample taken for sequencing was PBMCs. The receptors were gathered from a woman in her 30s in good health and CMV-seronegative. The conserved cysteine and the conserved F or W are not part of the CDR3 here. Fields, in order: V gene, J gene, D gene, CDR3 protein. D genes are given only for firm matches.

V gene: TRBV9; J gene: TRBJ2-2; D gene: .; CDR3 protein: ASSVAGAGTTGELF
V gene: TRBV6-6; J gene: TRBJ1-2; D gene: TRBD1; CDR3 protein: ASSYSGQEYYGYT
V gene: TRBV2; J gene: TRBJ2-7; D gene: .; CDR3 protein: ASSVRKSYEQY
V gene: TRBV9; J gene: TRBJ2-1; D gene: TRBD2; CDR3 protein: ASSVGGRAGNEQF
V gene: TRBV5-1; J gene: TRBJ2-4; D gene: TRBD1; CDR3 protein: ASSGETGFKNIQY
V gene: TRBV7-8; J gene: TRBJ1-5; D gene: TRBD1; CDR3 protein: ASSSYRGKYPNSNQPQH
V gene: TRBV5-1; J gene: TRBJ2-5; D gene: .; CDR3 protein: ASSPGWGPGGQETQY
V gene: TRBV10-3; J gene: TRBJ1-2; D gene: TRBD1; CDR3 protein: AITGTGGYGYT
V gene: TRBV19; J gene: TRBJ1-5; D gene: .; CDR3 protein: ASTSLAGGLQPQH
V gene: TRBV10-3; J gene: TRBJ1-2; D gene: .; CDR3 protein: AISRGGATYGYT
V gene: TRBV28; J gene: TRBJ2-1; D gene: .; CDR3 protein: ASSSYIPGAYNEQF
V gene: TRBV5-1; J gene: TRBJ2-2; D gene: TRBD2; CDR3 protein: ASSKGLAGGSNTGELF
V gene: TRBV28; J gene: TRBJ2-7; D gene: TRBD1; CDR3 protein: ASSFPTGISYEQY
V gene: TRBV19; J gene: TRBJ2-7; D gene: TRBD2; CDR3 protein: ASGTSGTYEQY
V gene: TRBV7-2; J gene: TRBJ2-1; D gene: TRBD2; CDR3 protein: ASSLDSGPVGEQF
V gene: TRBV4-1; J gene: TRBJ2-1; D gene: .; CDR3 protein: ASSGPNEQF
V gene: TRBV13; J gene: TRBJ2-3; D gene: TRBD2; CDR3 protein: ASSLLGGGGGRESDTQY
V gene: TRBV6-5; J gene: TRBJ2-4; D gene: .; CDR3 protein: ASSYSARGKNIQY
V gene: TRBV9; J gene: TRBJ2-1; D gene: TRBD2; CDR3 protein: ASSSGGVNEQF
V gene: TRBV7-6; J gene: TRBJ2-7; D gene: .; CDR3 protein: ASSPGHSSYEQY
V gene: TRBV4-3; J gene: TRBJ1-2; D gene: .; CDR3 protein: ASSPTRFLYGYT
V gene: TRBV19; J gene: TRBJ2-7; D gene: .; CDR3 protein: ASSIPLAPYEQY
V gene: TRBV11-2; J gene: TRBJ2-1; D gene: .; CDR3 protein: ASTQVGGINEQF
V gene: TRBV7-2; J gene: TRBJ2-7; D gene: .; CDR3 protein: ASSLLGGFAYEQY
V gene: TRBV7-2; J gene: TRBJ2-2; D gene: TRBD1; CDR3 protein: ASSRRDRVDTGELF
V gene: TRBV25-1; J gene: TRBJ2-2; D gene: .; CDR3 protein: ASSEWRQGNTGELF
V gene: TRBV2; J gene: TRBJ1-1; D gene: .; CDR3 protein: ASSPQAGMNTEAF
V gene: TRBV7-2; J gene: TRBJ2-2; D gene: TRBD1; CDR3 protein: ASSFRQGAWGGELF
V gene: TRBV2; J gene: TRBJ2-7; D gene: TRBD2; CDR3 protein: ASGEAGVPYEQY
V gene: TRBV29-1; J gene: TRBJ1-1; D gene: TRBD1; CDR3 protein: SVEDRGRGTEAF
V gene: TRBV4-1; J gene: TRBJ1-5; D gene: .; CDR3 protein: ASSRGGGSNQPQH
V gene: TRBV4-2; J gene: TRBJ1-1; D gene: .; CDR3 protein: ASSQTGQRNTEAF
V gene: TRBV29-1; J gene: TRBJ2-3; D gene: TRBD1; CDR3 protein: SVKWTGKDTQY
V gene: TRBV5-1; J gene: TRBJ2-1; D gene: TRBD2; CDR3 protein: ASRETGTTFDEQF
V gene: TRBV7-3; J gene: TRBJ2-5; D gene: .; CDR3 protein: ASSLSGGRQETQY
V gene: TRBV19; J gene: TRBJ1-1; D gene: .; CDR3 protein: ASGPGGRFTEAF
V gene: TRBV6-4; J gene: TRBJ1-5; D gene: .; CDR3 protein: ASSGKGVRQPQH
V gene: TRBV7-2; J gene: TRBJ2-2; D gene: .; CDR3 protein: ASSLSAGYSTGELF
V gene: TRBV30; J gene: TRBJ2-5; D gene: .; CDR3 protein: AWSTGKETQY
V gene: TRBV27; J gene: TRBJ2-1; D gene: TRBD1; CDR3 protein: ASSFLSQGDEQF
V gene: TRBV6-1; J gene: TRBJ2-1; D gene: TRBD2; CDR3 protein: ASSDLLADNEQF
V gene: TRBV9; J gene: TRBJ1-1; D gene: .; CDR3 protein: ASSNMNTEAF
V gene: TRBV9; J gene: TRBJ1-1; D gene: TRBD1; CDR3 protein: ASSVGQGAYEAF
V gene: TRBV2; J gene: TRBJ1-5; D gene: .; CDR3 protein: ASSGRQLHNQPQH
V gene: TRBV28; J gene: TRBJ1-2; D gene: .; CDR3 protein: ASSFREYGYT
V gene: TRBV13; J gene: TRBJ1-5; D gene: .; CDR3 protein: ASSSRGPNQPQH
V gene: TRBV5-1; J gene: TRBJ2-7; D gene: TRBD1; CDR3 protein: ASSTRTGGFYEQY
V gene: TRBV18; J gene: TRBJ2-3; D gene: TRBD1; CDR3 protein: ASSRMAGGSTDTQY